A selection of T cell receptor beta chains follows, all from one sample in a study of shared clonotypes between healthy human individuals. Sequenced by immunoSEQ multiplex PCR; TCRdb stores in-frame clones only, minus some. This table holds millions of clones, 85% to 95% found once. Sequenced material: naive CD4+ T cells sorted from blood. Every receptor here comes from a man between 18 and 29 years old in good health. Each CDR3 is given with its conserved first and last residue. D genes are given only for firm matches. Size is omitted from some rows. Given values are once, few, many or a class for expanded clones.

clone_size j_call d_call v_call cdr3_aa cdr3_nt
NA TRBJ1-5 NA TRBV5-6 CATSAEGQPQHF TGTGCCACCTCCGCCGAGGGCCAGCCCCAGCATTTT
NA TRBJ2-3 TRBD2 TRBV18 CASSPPGLAGERGTDTQYF TGTGCCAGCTCACCACCGGGACTAGCGGGAGAGCGTGGCACAGATACGCAGTATTTT
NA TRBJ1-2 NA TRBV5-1 CASSLTVNYGYTF TGCGCCAGCAGCTTGACAGTGAACTATGGCTACACCTTC
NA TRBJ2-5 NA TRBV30 CAWSGGLQETQYF TGTGCCTGGAGTGGGGGGCTTCAAGAGACCCAGTACTTC
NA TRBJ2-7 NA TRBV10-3 CATGREYDYEQYF TGTGCCACCGGCCGAGAGTACGACTACGAGCAGTACTTC
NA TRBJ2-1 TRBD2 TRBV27 CASSLSGLAPNVWNEQFF TGTGCCAGCAGTTTAAGTGGACTAGCCCCTAACGTGTGGAATGAGCAGTTCTTC
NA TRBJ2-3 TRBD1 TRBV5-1 CASSLTGNTDTQYF TGCGCCAGCAGCCTGACAGGGAACACAGATACGCAGTATTTT
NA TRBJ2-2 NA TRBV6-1 CASSEDNNTGELFF TGTGCCAGCAGTGAGGACAACAACACCGGGGAGCTGTTTTTT
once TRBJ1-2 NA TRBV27 CASSLNWTKRYGYTF TGTGCCAGCAGTCTAAACTGGACCAAGCGGTATGGCTACACCTTC
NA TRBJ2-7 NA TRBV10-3 CAISKVGSYEQYF TGTGCCATCAGCAAGGTTGGGTCCTACGAGCAGTACTTC
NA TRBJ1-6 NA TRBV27 CASRTGTGNSPLHF TGTGCCAGCAGAACCGGGACGGGGAATTCACCCCTCCACTTT
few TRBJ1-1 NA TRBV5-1 CASSSWDQTEAFF TGCGCCAGCAGCTCGTGGGACCAAACTGAAGCTTTCTTT
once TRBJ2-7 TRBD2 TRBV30 CAWSVHGGRAPYEQYF TGTGCCTGGAGTGTACACGGCGGGAGGGCCCCCTACGAGCAGTACTTC
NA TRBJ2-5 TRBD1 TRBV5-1 CASSLEGTAQETQYF TGCGCCAGCAGCTTGGAAGGGACAGCACAAGAGACCCAGTACTTC
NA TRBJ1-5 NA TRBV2 CASSEEQPGQPQHF TGTGCCAGCAGTGAAGAGCAACCAGGTCAGCCCCAGCATTTT
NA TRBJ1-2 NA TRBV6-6 CASSYAGGGYTF TGTGCCAGCAGTTACGCTGGCGGTGGCTACACCTTC
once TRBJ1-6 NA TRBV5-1 CASSLGTSGNSPLHF TGCGCCAGCAGCCTCGGGACATCCGGAAATTCACCCCTCCACTTT
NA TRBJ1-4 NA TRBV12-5 CASAPWDGATNEKLFF TGTGCTAGTGCCCCGTGGGACGGAGCAACTAATGAAAAACTGTTTTTT
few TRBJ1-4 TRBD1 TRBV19 CASSILGQGNEKLFF TGTGCCAGTAGTATTCTTGGACAGGGGAATGAAAAACTGTTTTTT
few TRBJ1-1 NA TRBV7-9 CASSSGVGTEAFF TGTGCCAGCAGCTCAGGGGTAGGCACTGAAGCTTTCTTT
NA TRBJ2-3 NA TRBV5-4 CASRLGAGFSTDTQYF TGTGCCAGCCGCCTCGGGGCGGGCTTTAGCACAGATACGCAGTATTTT
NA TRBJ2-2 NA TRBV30 CAWGGQQGRTGELFF TGTGCCTGGGGTGGACAGCAGGGGAGGACCGGGGAGCTGTTTTTT
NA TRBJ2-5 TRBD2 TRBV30 CAWSVRTGGGETQYF TGTGCCTGGAGTGTCAGGACTGGGGGGGGAGAGACCCAGTACTTC
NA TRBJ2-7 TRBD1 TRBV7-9 CASSPQTGGTYEQYF TGTGCCAGCAGCCCTCAGACAGGGGGTACCTACGAGCAGTACTTC
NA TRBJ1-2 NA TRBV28 CASSVDTAYGYTF TGTGCCAGCAGTGTGGACACCGCCTATGGCTACACCTTC
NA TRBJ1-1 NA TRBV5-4 CASSLPRAEAFF TGTGCCAGCAGCTTGCCCCGGGCTGAAGCTTTCTTT
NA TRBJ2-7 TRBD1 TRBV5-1 CASSLGQGNEQYF TGCGCCAGCAGCTTGGGACAGGGGAATGAGCAGTACTTC
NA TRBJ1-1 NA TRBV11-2 CASSKGQGDTEAFF TGTGCCAGCAGCAAGGGGCAAGGGGACACTGAAGCTTTCTTT
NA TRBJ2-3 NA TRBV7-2 CASSLYDTQYF TGTGCCAGCAGCTTATATGATACGCAGTATTTT
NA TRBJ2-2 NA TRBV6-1 CATAEGLLGELFF TGTGCCACGGCCGAGGGCCTTCTCGGGGAGCTGTTTTTT
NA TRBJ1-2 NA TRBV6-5 CASSRQRPIYGYTF TGTGCCAGCAGTCGTCAGAGGCCGATCTATGGCTACACCTTC
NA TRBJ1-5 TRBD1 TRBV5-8 CASSQGQGSGNQPQHF TGTGCCAGCAGCCAGGGACAGGGATCCGGCAATCAGCCCCAGCATTTT
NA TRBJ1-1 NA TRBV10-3 CAADGGVNTEAFF TGTGCCGCCGACGGGGGGGTGAACACTGAAGCTTTCTTT
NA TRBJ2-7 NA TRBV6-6 CASIEGGGYEQYF TGTGCCAGCATCGAGGGGGGGGGCTACGAGCAGTACTTC
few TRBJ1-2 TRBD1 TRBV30 CAWLTGRSYTF TGTGCCTGGTTGACAGGGAGAAGCTACACCTTC
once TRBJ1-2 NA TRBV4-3 CASSQLWPAWDYGYTF TGCGCCAGCAGCCAGCTCTGGCCCGCTTGGGACTATGGCTACACCTTC
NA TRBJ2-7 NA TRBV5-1 CASSFRDFPNEQYF TGCGCCAGCAGCTTTCGGGATTTCCCTAACGAGCAGTACTTC
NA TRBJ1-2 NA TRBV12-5 CASGREDTYGYTF TGTGCTAGTGGTCGCGAAGACACCTATGGCTACACCTTC
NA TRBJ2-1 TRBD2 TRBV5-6 CASSPDSPGLAGVNEQFF TGTGCCAGCAGCCCGGACAGCCCTGGACTAGCGGGAGTCAATGAGCAGTTCTTC
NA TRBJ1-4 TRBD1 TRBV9 CASSVNPGQAFKHEKLFF TGTGCCAGCAGCGTAAATCCCGGACAGGCTTTTAAACATGAAAAACTGTTTTTT
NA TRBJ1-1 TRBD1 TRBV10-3 CAIGDRGLTEAFF TGTGCCATCGGGGACAGGGGGCTCACTGAAGCTTTCTTT
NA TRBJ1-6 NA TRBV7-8 CASSPGRDNSPLHF TGTGCCAGCAGCCCAGGACGGGATAATTCACCCCTCCACTTT
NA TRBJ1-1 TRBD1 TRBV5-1 CASSFSGQGVTEAFF TGCGCCAGCAGCTTCTCGGGACAGGGGGTAACTGAAGCTTTCTTT
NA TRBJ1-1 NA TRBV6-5 CASRTGLNTEAFF TGTGCCAGCAGGACCGGCCTGAACACTGAAGCTTTCTTT
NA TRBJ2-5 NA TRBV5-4 CASSTIQGRMGQETQYF TGTGCCAGCAGCACCATTCAGGGGAGGATGGGGCAAGAGACCCAGTACTTC
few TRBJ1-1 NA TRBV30 CAWSVGRQNTEAFF TGTGCCTGGAGTGTGGGCAGACAAAACACTGAAGCTTTCTTT
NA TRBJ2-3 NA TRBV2 CASSPGTSISDTQYF TGTGCCAGCAGTCCCGGGACTTCCATATCAGATACGCAGTATTTT
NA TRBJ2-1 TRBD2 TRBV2 CASTRYSGGDEQFF TGTGCCAGCACACGATATAGCGGGGGGGACGAGCAGTTCTTC
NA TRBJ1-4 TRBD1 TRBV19 CASSIGQGEDEKLFF TGTGCCAGTAGTATAGGACAGGGGGAGGATGAAAAACTGTTTTTT
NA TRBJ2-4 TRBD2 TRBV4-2 CASSQGTSGGARAKNIQYF TGTGCCAGCAGCCAAGGGACTAGCGGGGGGGCCCGGGCCAAAAACATTCAGTACTTC
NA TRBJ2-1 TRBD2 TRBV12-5 CASGPGTSGAGEQFF TGTGCTAGTGGCCCCGGGACTAGCGGGGCCGGGGAGCAGTTCTTC
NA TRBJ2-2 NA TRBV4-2 CASSPAVTGELFF TGTGCCAGCAGCCCCGCAGTCACCGGGGAGCTGTTTTTT
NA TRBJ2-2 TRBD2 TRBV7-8 CASSTRGGTNTGELFF TGTGCCAGCAGTACTCGGGGGGGCACGAACACCGGGGAGCTGTTTTTT